Listed here is a single TCR beta chain. Its antigen has not been determined. Base qualities are missing; no much larger clone stands one base away. Exclusion was applied to patients with uncontrolled infections, other autoimmune diseases, pregnancy or lactation. Clinical symptoms, serum thyroxine and TRAb, thyroid ultrasound, and orbital computed tomography formed the basis for the diagnoses. Total RNA was extracted using Trizol reagent, and RNA quality was assessed on an Agilent 2100 Bioanalyzer. The TCR beta CDR3 regions were amplified from the RNA transcripts. The TCR CDR3 was subjected to a first round of RT-PCR using the HTBI primer set and the Qiagen OneStep RT-PCR kit. Libraries were constructed in a second round of multiplex PCR, after which size selection and purification were carried out. Sequencing of the libraries was done on an Illumina HiSeq2000 using paired-end 100 bp reads. In the original analysis: Raw data were processed with SOAPnuke, discarding reads with adapters, uncalled bases, mean Phred below 15, or no exact constant-primer or identifier match. High-quality paired reads were merged with COPE v1.2.5, and unique nucleotide sequences were defined as clonotypes. MiTCR v1.1 was used to align clonotypes to the IMGT TRBV, TRBD and TRBJ reference segments. Only V-J combinations with frequency above 0.0001, covering 99% to 99.2% of repertoires, were analysed. A TCS score was defined as the ratio of F50 (clonal expansion) to E x V (chaos), with BLOSUM62-based TCRdist applied between CDR3 peptides within each V-J. Welch's t-statistics and random forest reduced 514 V-J features to about 13, which were used in a naive Bayes classifier (R e1071). The similarity between thyroid and blood repertoires was quantified using the Morisita-Horn index. TCRdb reanalyzed the raw reads on its own, using fastp at Q25 for trimming and MiXCR for clone calling, and kept in-frame beta chains. Every distinct CDR3 protein forms one entry, paired with its most common genes and DNA. TCRdb, rather than the study authors, made the V and J calls. The sample profile shows 650,000 to 800,000 distinct CDR3 sequences; 45% of them were found once. Together, the top ten hold more than 7% of the sample.

The sample comes from a study of T cells in Graves' hyperthyroidism and ophthalmopathy (dated by TCRdb to the late 2010s). Notes on the research overall: TCR V-J signatures able to tell the groups apart were searched for in a discovery cohort of 95 or so patients, of whom more than 40 had Graves' ophthalmopathy and 55 to 65 had stable Graves' hyperthyroidism. The roughly 100 discovery patients were randomly divided into training and test sets at a 7:3 ratio. The paper describes TCR Vbeta CDR3 sequencing of 140 or so peripheral blood samples, made up of some 42 ophthalmopathy patients, around 73 hyperthyroidism patients and around 17 progressor patients. An independent validation cohort of around 20 hyperthyroidism patients and approximately 17 patients who later progressed to ophthalmopathy tested prospective prediction of ophthalmopathy. Following sampling, methimazole starting at 30 mg daily was given to hyperthyroidism patients, and high-dose intravenous methylprednisolone was given to ophthalmopathy patients. Thyroid tissue and blood T-cell repertoires from about six Graves' hyperthyroidism patients were also compared in the study.

Broad study findings and their caveats: Most expanded thyroid clonotypes (frequency above 0.001) were also detected in blood, suggesting blood repertoires may reflect thyroid immune responses. Sample size was not statistically predetermined, and investigators were not blinded to group allocation. In validation, the model predicted progression to ophthalmopathy a median of roughly 6.5 months before onset, with roughly 71% sensitivity and roughly 79% specificity. In cross-validation, a model built on a 13 V-J signature told ophthalmopathy apart from stable hyperthyroidism with approximately 90% sensitivity and roughly 81% specificity, and in testing the same model reached 80%/75%.

CDR1 is given as LNHNV and CDR2 as YYDKDF, both from the germline V gene (reference sequence). The CDR3 spans 14 residues, from the cysteine through the phenylalanine. This entry keeps only the CDR3 DNA: 42 bases, framed from base 1. V is clipped by 3 bases and J by 5 bases, and the sequence between their germline boundaries is 11 bases long. The clonotype originates from an adult man with Graves' disease, either hyperthyroidism or ophthalmopathy (not recorded which). In this chain, TRBV15 is recombined with TRBJ1-5, with no D gene named confidently. Sample: peripheral blood or thyroid tissue (not recorded which). CDR3 reads: CATSSLEFDQPQHF. The DNA sequence follows: TGTGCCACCAGCAGCTTGGAGTTCGATCAGCCCCAGCATTTT. Supplemented by the reference TRBV15 and TRBJ1-5 proteins around the CDR3, the complete variable domain is DAMVIQNPRYQVTQFGKPVTLSCSQTLNHNVMYWYQQKSSQAPKLLFHYYDKDFNNEADTPDNFQSRRPNTSFCFLDIRSPGLGDTAMYLCATSSLEFDQPQHFGDGTRLSIL.